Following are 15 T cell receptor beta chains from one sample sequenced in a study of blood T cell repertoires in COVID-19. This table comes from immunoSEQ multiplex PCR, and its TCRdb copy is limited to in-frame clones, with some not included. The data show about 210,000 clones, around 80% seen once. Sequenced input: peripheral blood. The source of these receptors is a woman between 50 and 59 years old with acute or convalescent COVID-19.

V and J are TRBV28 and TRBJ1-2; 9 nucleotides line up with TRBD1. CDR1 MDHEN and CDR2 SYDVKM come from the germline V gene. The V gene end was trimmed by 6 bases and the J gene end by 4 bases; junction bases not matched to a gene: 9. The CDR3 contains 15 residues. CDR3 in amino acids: CASSPGTGSTYGYTF. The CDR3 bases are TGTGCCAGCAGCCCCGGGACAGGGAGTACCTATGGCTACACCTTC.

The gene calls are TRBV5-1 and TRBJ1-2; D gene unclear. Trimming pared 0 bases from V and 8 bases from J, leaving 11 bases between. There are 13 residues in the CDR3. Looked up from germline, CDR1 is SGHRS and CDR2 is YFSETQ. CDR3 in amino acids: CASSLGSYRGYTF. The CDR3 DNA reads TGCGCCAGCAGCTTGGGAAGCTATAGAGGCTACACCTTC.

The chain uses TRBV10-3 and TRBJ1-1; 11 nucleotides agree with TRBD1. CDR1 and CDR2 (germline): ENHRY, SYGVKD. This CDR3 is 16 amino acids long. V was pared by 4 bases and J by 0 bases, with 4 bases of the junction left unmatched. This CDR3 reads CAISGRTGGLNTEAFF. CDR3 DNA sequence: TGTGCCATCAGTGGAAGGACAGGGGGCCTGAACACTGAAGCTTTCTTT.

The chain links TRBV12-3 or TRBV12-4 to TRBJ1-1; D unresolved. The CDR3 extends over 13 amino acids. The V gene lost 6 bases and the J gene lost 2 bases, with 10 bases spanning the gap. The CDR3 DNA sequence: TGTGCCAGCAGCACCGGGTTTAACACTGAAGCTTTCTTT. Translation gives CASSTGFNTEAFF.

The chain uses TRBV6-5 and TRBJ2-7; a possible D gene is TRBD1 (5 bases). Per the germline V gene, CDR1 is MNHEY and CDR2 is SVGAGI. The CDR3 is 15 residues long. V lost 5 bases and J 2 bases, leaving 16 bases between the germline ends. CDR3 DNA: TGTGCCAGCAGTAAACAGGTTCCAGCCGCCTACGAGCAGTACTTC. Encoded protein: CASSKQVPAAYEQYF.

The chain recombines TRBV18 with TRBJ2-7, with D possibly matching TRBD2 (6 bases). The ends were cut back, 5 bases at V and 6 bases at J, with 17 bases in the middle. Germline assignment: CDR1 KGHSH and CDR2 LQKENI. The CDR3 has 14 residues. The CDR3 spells CASSAAGITLEQYF. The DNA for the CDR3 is TGTGCCAGCTCAGCTGCGGGGATTACCCTCGAGCAGTACTTC.

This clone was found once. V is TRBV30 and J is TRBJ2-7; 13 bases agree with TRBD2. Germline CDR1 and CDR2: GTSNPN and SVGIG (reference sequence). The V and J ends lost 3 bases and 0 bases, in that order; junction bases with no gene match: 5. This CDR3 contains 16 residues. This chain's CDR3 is CAWSGLAGVSSYEQYF. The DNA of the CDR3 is TGTGCCTGGAGCGGACTAGCGGGGGTTAGCTCCTACGAGCAGTACTTC.

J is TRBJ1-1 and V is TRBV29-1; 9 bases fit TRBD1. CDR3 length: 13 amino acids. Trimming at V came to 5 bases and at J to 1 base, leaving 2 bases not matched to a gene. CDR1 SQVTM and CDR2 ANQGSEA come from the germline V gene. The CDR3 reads CSVKGQGNTEAFF. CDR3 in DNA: TGCAGCGTTAAGGGACAGGGGAACACTGAAGCTTTCTTT. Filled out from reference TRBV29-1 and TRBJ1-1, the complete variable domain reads SAVISQKPSRDICQRGTSLTIQCQVDSQVTMMFWYRQQPGQSLTLIATANQGSEATYESGFVIDKFPISRPNLTFSTLTVSNMSPEDSSIYLCSVKGQGNTEAFFGQGTRLTVV.

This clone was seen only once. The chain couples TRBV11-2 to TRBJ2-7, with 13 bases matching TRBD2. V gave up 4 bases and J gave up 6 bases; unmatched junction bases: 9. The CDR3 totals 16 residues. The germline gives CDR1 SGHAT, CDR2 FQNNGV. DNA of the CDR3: TGTGCCAGCAGCTACGGACTAGCGGGAGCTAAAGGCGAGCAGTACTTC. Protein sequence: CASSYGLAGAKGEQYF.

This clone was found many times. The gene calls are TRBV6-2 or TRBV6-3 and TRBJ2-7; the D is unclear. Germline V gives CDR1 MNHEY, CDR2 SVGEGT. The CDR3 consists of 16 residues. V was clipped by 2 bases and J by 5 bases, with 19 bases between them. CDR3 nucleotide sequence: TGTGCCAGCAGTTACGTCGCTGCTCCATCTCCTAACGAGCAGTACTTC. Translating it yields CASSYVAAPSPNEQYF.

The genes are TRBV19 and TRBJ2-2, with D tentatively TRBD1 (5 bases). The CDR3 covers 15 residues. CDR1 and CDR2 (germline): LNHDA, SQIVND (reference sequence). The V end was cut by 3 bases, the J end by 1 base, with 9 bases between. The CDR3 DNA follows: TGTGCCAGTAGTATCGGACATCTGAACACCGGGGAGCTGTTTTTT. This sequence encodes CASSIGHLNTGELFF.

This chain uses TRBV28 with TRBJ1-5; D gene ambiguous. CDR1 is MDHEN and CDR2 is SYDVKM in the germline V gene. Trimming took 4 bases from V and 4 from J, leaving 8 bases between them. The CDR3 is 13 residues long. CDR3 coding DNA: TGTGCCAGCAGTTCCCGGGTGAATCAGCCCCAGCATTTT. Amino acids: CASSSRVNQPQHF.

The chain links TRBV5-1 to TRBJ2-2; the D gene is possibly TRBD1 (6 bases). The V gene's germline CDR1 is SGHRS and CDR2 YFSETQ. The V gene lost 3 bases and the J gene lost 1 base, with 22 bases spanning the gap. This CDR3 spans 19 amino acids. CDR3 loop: CASSSIPPRGRGNTGELFF. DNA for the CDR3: TGCGCCAGCAGCTCCATCCCTCCCAGGGGCAGGGGGAACACCGGGGAGCTGTTTTTT.

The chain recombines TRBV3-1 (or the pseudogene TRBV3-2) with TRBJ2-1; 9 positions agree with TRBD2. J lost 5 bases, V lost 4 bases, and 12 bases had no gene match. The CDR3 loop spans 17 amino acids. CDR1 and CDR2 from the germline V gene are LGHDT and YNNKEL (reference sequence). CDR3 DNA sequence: TGTGCCAGCAGCCTATATCGAGCTAGCGGGAATGACAATGAGCAGTTCTTC. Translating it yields CASSLYRASGNDNEQFF.

The CDR3 DNA reads as TGTGCCAGCAGCGCTAGGGACAGCTCCTACGAGCAGTACTTC. Translated: CASSARDSSYEQYF. This chain uses TRBV9 with TRBJ2-7, with 7 bases identical to TRBD1. With V trimmed by 3 bases and J by 0 bases, 3 bases remained unmatched. The germline V gene has CDR1 SGDLS and CDR2 YYNGEE. The CDR3 runs to 14 residues.